This is a list of T cell receptor beta chains from one sample in a study of molecular identifiers for immune sequencing clone quantification. MiXCR was run by TCRdb on the PCR reads, yielding one entry per CDR3 protein. This table holds some 320,000 distinct CDR3 sequences, 20% to 25% found once. The material sequenced was naive CD8+ T cells from blood, with Jurkat cell RNA spiked in. These receptors originate from a human donor in good health. Some libraries in this study had Jurkat cell RNA spiked in. The CDR3 runs from the conserved cysteine through the conserved F or W. The D gene is left open where the match is weak. Clone size is shown for a subset of rows, as once, few, many or a class of expanded clone.

J gene | V gene | D gene | CDR3 length | clone size | CDR3 protein | CDR3 DNA
TRBJ2-7 | TRBV27 | - | 15 | - | CASSHSGGGSYEQYF | TGTGCCAGCAGTCACTCAGGGGGGGGCTCCTACGAGCAGTACTTC
TRBJ2-3 | TRBV11-2 | - | 15 | many | CASSLVWGRTDTQYF | TGTGCCAGCAGCTTAGTGTGGGGAAGGACAGATACGCAGTATTTT
TRBJ1-1 | TRBV4-1 | - | 13 | many | CASSQDLITEAFF | TGCGCCAGCAGCCAAGATCTCATCACTGAAGCTTTCTTT
TRBJ2-7 | TRBV27 | TRBD2 | 14 | many | CASSLGGGRYEQYF | TGTGCCAGCAGTTTAGGAGGCGGGAGGTACGAGCAGTACTTC
TRBJ2-7 | TRBV29-1 | - | 11 | - | CSVPRGDEQYF | TGCAGCGTTCCCAGGGGGGACGAGCAGTACTTC
TRBJ2-1 | TRBV5-1 | - | 15 | many | CASSTSRRGYNEQFF | TGCGCCAGCAGCACATCCCGGCGGGGTTACAATGAGCAGTTCTTC
TRBJ1-5 | TRBV12-3/TRBV12-4 | - | 17 | few | CASSFGLRGIRNQPQHF | TGTGCCAGCAGTTTCGGGTTGAGGGGAATCCGCAATCAGCCCCAGCATTTT
TRBJ1-1 | TRBV29-1 | TRBD1 | 14 | many | CSVASGTGGTEAFF | TGCAGCGTTGCCTCCGGGACAGGGGGCACTGAAGCTTTCTTT
TRBJ2-1 | TRBV27 | - | 14 | - | CASSLVGSVDEQFF | TGTGCCAGCAGTTTAGTCGGGAGTGTCGATGAGCAGTTCTTC
TRBJ2-2 | TRBV25-1 | - | 16 | - | CASSEFTGINTGELFF | TGTGCCAGCAGTGAATTCACGGGTATAAACACCGGGGAGCTGTTTTTT
TRBJ2-5 | TRBV6-5 | - | 12 | many | CASSYSRETQYF | TGTGCCAGCAGTTACTCAAGAGAGACCCAGTACTTC
TRBJ2-2 | TRBV6-2/TRBV6-3 | TRBD2 | 16 | - | CASSYLLAGLAGELFF | TGTGCCAGCAGTTACCTTCTAGCGGGGCTTGCCGGGGAGCTGTTTTTT
TRBJ2-3 | TRBV18 | - | 15 | many | CASSPPNRIADTQYF | TGTGCCAGCTCACCACCGAATAGGATCGCAGATACGCAGTATTTT
TRBJ1-1 | TRBV7-9 | - | 13 | many | CASSPPGSSEAFF | TGTGCCAGCAGCCCCCCGGGGTCGTCTGAAGCTTTCTTT
TRBJ2-7 | TRBV2 | - | 13 | many | CASSESNSYEQYF | TGTGCCAGCAGTGAGTCTAACTCCTACGAGCAGTACTTC
TRBJ2-3 | TRBV12-3/TRBV12-4 | - | 13 | many | CASKMLSTDTQYF | TGTGCCAGCAAGATGTTATCCACAGATACGCAGTATTTT
TRBJ2-5 | TRBV20-1 | - | 13 | many | CSARQLVLETQYF | TGCAGTGCTAGGCAACTAGTCCTTGAGACCCAGTACTTC
TRBJ2-7 | TRBV19 | TRBD2 | 15 | many | CASSILYAGAGEQYF | TGTGCCAGTAGTATCCTCTACGCGGGAGCGGGGGAGCAGTACTTC
TRBJ2-3 | TRBV13 | - | 15 | - | CAGSAREEHGDTQYF | TGTGCCGGCAGCGCCCGGGAAGAGCATGGAGATACGCAGTATTTT
TRBJ2-7 | TRBV6-2/TRBV6-3 | - | 17 | - | CASSCVGNSGLSYEQYF | TGTGCCAGCAGTTGCGTCGGTAATAGCGGACTCTCCTACGAGCAGTACTTC
TRBJ2-7 | TRBV15 | TRBD1 | 14 | many | CATSNRDRGNEQYF | TGTGCCACCAGCAACCGGGACAGGGGAAACGAGCAGTACTTC
TRBJ2-7 | TRBV20-1 | TRBD1 | 15 | many | CSARTPGQGFYEQYF | TGCAGTGCTAGAACGCCGGGACAGGGATTCTACGAGCAGTACTTC
TRBJ2-3 | TRBV11-2 | - | 16 | - | CASSPPDTVSTDTQYF | TGTGCCAGCAGCCCACCGGACACAGTAAGCACAGATACGCAGTATTTT
TRBJ2-7 | TRBV20-1 | - | 15 | few | CSARNGPPKSYEQYF | TGCAGTGCAAGAAATGGGCCGCCAAAATCCTACGAGCAGTACTTC
TRBJ1-1 | TRBV28 | - | 13 | many | CASSHQEFAEAFF | TGTGCCAGCAGTCACCAGGAGTTCGCTGAAGCTTTCTTT
TRBJ1-1 | TRBV19 | TRBD1 | 14 | - | CASSVTGSSTEAFF | TGTGCCAGTAGTGTGACAGGGTCCTCCACTGAAGCTTTCTTT
TRBJ2-1 | TRBV19 | TRBD1 | 14 | many | CASTPQGAANEQFF | TGTGCCAGTACCCCGCAGGGGGCCGCCAATGAGCAGTTCTTC
TRBJ2-7 | TRBV6-2/TRBV6-3 | TRBD2 | 16 | - | CASSPLSGGDSYEQYF | TGTGCCAGCAGTCCCCTTAGCGGGGGGGACTCCTACGAGCAGTACTTC
TRBJ1-5 | TRBV20-1 | TRBD1 | 12 | many | CSAGTGNQPQHF | TGCAGTGCTGGGACAGGGAATCAGCCCCAGCATTTT
TRBJ2-3 | TRBV29-1 | - | 13 | many | CSVEGTNTDTQYF | TGCAGCGTTGAAGGGACTAACACAGATACGCAGTATTTT
TRBJ1-2 | TRBV13 | TRBD1 | 14 | - | CTSSLWTGNYGYTF | TGTACCAGCAGCTTATGGACAGGGAACTATGGCTACACCTTC
TRBJ2-2 | TRBV9 | - | 17 | - | CASSVPRDGGSTGELFF | TGTGCCAGCAGCGTCCCAAGGGACGGAGGGTCTACCGGGGAGCTGTTTTTT
TRBJ2-3 | TRBV4-3 | - | 14 | few | CASSQESGTDTQYF | TGCGCCAGCAGCCAAGAATCGGGTACAGATACGCAGTATTTT
TRBJ2-6 | TRBV23-1 | - | 15 | many | CASSHRPSGANVLTF | TGCGCCAGCAGTCACCGGCCCTCTGGGGCCAACGTCCTGACTTTC
TRBJ2-2 | TRBV20-1 | - | 12 | many | CSARARYGELFF | TGCAGTGCTAGAGCAAGATACGGGGAGCTGTTTTTT
TRBJ1-1 | TRBV6-2/TRBV6-3 | TRBD1 | 13 | many | CASSQQGAGEAFF | TGTGCCAGCAGTCAACAGGGGGCTGGTGAAGCTTTCTTT
TRBJ1-1 | TRBV10-1 | TRBD1 | 12 | - | CASQGQGSAAFF | TGCGCCAGCCAAGGACAGGGGTCCGCAGCTTTCTTT
TRBJ2-1 | TRBV27 | TRBD2 | 19 | - | CASSLSAPGLAGLHNEQFF | TGTGCCAGCAGTTTATCGGCCCCTGGACTAGCGGGTCTCCACAATGAGCAGTTCTTC
TRBJ2-2 | TRBV24-1 | - | 14 | many | CARRGRPITGELFF | TGTGCCAGGAGAGGGAGACCCATTACTGGGGAGCTGTTTTTT
TRBJ2-7 | TRBV6-5 | - | 14 | many | CASSSLSGVYEQYF | TGTGCCAGCAGCTCCCTGTCAGGGGTCTACGAGCAGTACTTC